This TCR beta chain was retrieved from a study of blood T cell repertoires in COVID-19. For the study at large: PBMCs, B-cell-depleted T cells, or T cells were the source of the cDNA or gDNA that made up the material.

Some clones are missing from TCRdb's copy, which holds only in-frame ones; the method was immunoSEQ multiplex PCR. Counted here are around 390,000 clones, just under 90% occurring once; the ten biggest clones make up about a tenth. The germline CDR1 and CDR2 sequences are SNHLY and FYNNEI. CDR3 length: 16 amino acids. The V gene end was trimmed by 6 bases and the J gene end by 2 bases; junction bases not matched to a gene: 6. In this sample, this clone turned up once. What was sequenced was PBMCs or T cells enriched from blood (not recorded which). The TCR originated in a woman aged 45-59 years who had recovered from COVID-19. The V gene is TRBV2, the J gene TRBJ2-3, with TRBD2 identical over 12 bases. CDR3 nucleotide sequence: TGTGCCAGCAGGCTGACTAGCGGGGGCTACACAGATACGCAGTATTTT. Translated: CASRLTSGGYTDTQYF.